What follows are 27 T cell receptor beta chains derived from one specimen sequenced in a study of cytomegalovirus exposure and HLA in healthy donors. With 60 Vbeta and 13 Jbeta primers, the PCR was carried out. Data came from immunoSEQ multiplex PCR; TCRdb stores just in-frame clones and leaves some out. The data contain approximately 150,000 clones, approximately 71% of them singletons. The specimen was PBMCs. These receptors originate from a man aged 40-50 years in good health and CMV-seronegative.

The gene calls are TRBV19 and TRBJ1-2, with D possibly being TRBD1 (5 bases). Germline values: CDR1 LNHDA, CDR2 SQIVND (reference sequence). V lost 3 bases and J 5 bases, leaving 16 bases between the germline ends. The CDR3 is 15 amino acids. CDR3 sequence (DNA): TGTGCCAGTAGTATGCCTTGGGGAGGGGCGTATGGCTACACCTTC. Translating gives CASSMPWGGAYGYTF.

J is TRBJ2-5 and V is TRBV7-2; 7 nucleotides agree with TRBD1. The germline V gene encodes CDR1 SGHTA and CDR2 FQGNSA. This CDR3 has 14 residues. V shed 7 bases and J 4 bases; nucleotides not matched to a gene: 9. The CDR3 loop is CASIHRGEGETQYF. CDR3 sequence (DNA): TGTGCCAGCATTCACAGGGGAGAAGGAGAGACCCAGTACTTC.

The chain joins TRBV2 to TRBJ1-1; 7 bases align to TRBD1. The CDR3 consists of 13 residues. From germline, CDR1 is SNHLY and CDR2 FYNNEI. Trimming at V came to 6 bases and at J to 3 bases, leaving 4 bases not matched to a gene. The CDR3 here is CASSDTGDTEAFF. The CDR3, as DNA: TGTGCCAGCAGCGATACAGGGGACACTGAAGCTTTCTTT.

This chain connects TRBV5-6 to TRBJ2-3; TRBD2 agrees at 8 bases. Trimming at V came to 0 bases and at J to 4 bases, leaving 7 bases not matched to a gene. CDR1 and CDR2 (germline): SGHDT, YYEEEE. This CDR3 is built from 16 residues. CDR3 sequence reads: CASSLGISGEADTQYF. CDR3 sequence (DNA): TGTGCCAGCAGCTTGGGGATTAGCGGGGAGGCAGATACGCAGTATTTT.

The gene calls are TRBV5-1 and TRBJ2-1, with 7 nucleotides matching TRBD1. The germline V gene encodes CDR1 SGHRS and CDR2 YFSETQ. This CDR3 region has 16 residues. V lost 4 bases, J lost 0 bases, and 7 bases stayed unmatched. CDR3 protein: CASSVAQGSSYNEQFF. The CDR3 DNA follows: TGCGCCAGCAGCGTCGCACAGGGGAGCTCCTACAATGAGCAGTTCTTC.

The chain uses TRBV5-1 and TRBJ1-2; possible D gene TRBD1, 5 bases. Germline assignment: CDR1 SGHRS and CDR2 YFSETQ. The CDR3 is 13 amino acids. V lost 8 bases, J lost 13 bases, and 24 bases lay in between. The CDR3 region is CASRFGAEAVSTF. CDR3 bases: TGCGCCAGTCGATTTGGGGCCGAGGCCGTATCCACCTTC.

J is TRBJ2-7 and V is TRBV6-5; 9 positions agree with TRBD2. V dropped 0 bases and J dropped 4; count of bases not matched to a gene: 4. CDR1 is MNHEY, CDR2 SVGAGI, per germline. The CDR3 is made up of 15 amino acids. The CDR3 is CASSYSGLAIYEQYF. CDR3 nucleotides: TGTGCCAGCAGTTACTCTGGACTAGCGATTTACGAGCAGTACTTC.

V usage is TRBV16 and J usage is TRBJ1-5; possible D gene TRBD1, 5 bases. The CDR3 has 18 amino acids. Germline V gene lookup returns CDR1 KGHSY and CDR2 FQNENV. Trimming removed 4 bases at V and 0 bases at J, with 19 bases between. CDR3 in DNA: TGTGCCAGCAGCCGCCTAGGGGCTGTACCCGATAGCAATCAGCCCCAGCATTTT. As protein: CASSRLGAVPDSNQPQHF. Full variable domain (outside the CDR3, taken from reference TRBV16 and TRBJ1-5): GEEVAQTPKHLVRGEGQKAKLYCAPIKGHSYVFWYQQVLKNEFKFLISFQNENVFDETGMPKERFSAKCLPNSPCSLEIQATKLEDSAVYFCASSRLGAVPDSNQPQHFGDGTRLSIL.

The V gene is TRBV5-1, the J gene TRBJ2-2; D might be TRBD1 (6 bases). The germline V gene encodes CDR1 SGHRS and CDR2 YFSETQ. This CDR3 region has 15 residues. The germline V and J ends were trimmed by 6 bases and 1 base, with 13 bases remaining between them. The CDR3 is CASTPGHLNTGELFF. The CDR3, as DNA: TGCGCCAGCACGCCGGGACACCTGAACACCGGGGAGCTGTTTTTT.

The V call is TRBV4-1, the J call TRBJ2-7; no firm D call. Trimming took 4 bases from V and 6 from J, leaving 13 bases between them. The CDR3 covers 13 residues. The germline gives CDR1 MGHRA, CDR2 YSYEKL. This CDR3 is CASSPSTTVEQYF. The CDR3 nucleotides are TGCGCCAGCAGCCCATCGACCACAGTCGAGCAGTACTTC.

This clone was observed a few times. The chain has TRBV4-3 and TRBJ1-2; D ambiguous. CDR1 is LGHNA, CDR2 YSLEER, per germline. The CDR3 contains 14 residues. Trimming took 1 base from V and 0 from J, leaving 6 bases between them. CDR3 sequence reads: CASSQGGANYGYTF. The CDR3 DNA reads as TGCGCCAGCAGCCAAGGCGGAGCTAACTATGGCTACACCTTC.

The genes are TRBV5-5 and TRBJ2-7; 9 positions match TRBD1. The ends lost 5 bases at V and 0 bases at J; junction bases unmatched: 6. Germline V gene lookup returns CDR1 SGHKS and CDR2 YYEKEE (reference sequence). The CDR3 totals 15 residues. CDR3 sequence (DNA): TGTGCCAGCAGTCCTACAGGGGGCTCCTCCTACGAGCAGTACTTC. This encodes CASSPTGGSSYEQYF.

The genes are TRBV29-1 and TRBJ1-4, with a weak D call TRBD1 (5 bases). CDR3 length: 14 amino acids. V dropped 0 bases and J dropped 4 bases, with 9 bases sitting between them. Germline V lookup: CDR1 SQVTM, CDR2 ANQGSEA. CDR3: CSVEDTGHNEKLFF. The CDR3 region has the DNA TGCAGCGTTGAAGATACAGGACATAATGAAAAACTGTTTTTT.

CDR3 DNA: TGTGCCAGCAGCCCCAGGGTGGGAGGGACAGATACGCAGTATTTT. It translates to CASSPRVGGTDTQYF. The chain uses TRBV7-2 and TRBJ2-3; 7 positions match TRBD2. J gave up 3 bases and V 5 bases, and 8 bases lay outside the gene matches. Germline CDR1 and CDR2: SGHTA and FQGNSA. This CDR3 has 15 amino acids. Full variable domain (missing parts from reference TRBV7-2 and TRBJ2-3): GAGVSQSPSNKVTEKGKDVELRCDPISGHTALYWYRQSLGQGLEFLIYFQGNSAPDKSGLPSDRFSAERTGGSVSTLTIQRTQQEDSAVYLCASSPRVGGTDTQYFGPGTRLTVL.

This chain joins TRBV21-1 and TRBJ1-3. TRBV21-1 is described as a pseudogene. The CDR3 is 14 residues long. DNA of the CDR3: TGTGCCAGCAGCACCCCGGGATCTGGAAACACCATATATTTT. Residues: CASSTPGSGNTIYF.

This CDR3 is CASSLDSGGAGTQYF. In nucleotides, the CDR3 is TGTGCCAGCAGCTTGGATAGCGGGGGGGCAGGGACCCAGTACTTC. The V call is TRBV5-4, the J call TRBJ2-5, with 11 bases fitting TRBD2. The length of the CDR3 is 15 residues. The V gene's germline CDR1 is SGHNT and CDR2 YYREEE (reference sequence). V dropped 0 bases and J dropped 7; count of bases not matched to a gene: 5.

The chain combines TRBV7-9 with TRBJ1-5; 8 bases align to TRBD1. The germline gives CDR1 SEHNR, CDR2 FQNEAQ (reference sequence). J lost 6 bases, V lost 5 bases, and 6 bases had no gene match. The CDR3 is made up of 14 amino acids. CDR3 bases: TGTGCCAGCAGCCCCACAGGGGGTACTCAGCCCCAGCATTTT. It translates to CASSPTGGTQPQHF.

The sample holds a few counts of this clone. The chain is built from TRBV4-1 and TRBJ1-1, with D perhaps matching TRBD1 (6 bases). Germline CDR1 is MGHRA and CDR2 is YSYEKL. Deletions cut 3 bases from V and 4 bases from J, with 15 bases between. The CDR3 extends over 15 amino acids. The CDR3 DNA reads as TGCGCCAGCAGCCACCCTAGGGGGGGTGGCACTGAAGCTTTCTTT. This encodes CASSHPRGGGTEAFF.

The rearrangement links TRBV30 to TRBJ2-3, with 7 positions matching TRBD2. CDR1 is GTSNPN, CDR2 SVGIG, per germline (reference sequence). The CDR3 consists of 14 residues. Unmatched junction bases numbered 5, after V lost 4 bases and J lost 1 base. CDR3 in amino acids: CAWTGGGGTDTQYF. CDR3 in DNA: TGTGCCTGGACTGGGGGGGGAGGCACAGATACGCAGTATTTT.

The chain has TRBV5-1 and TRBJ1-2, with no clear D. CDR1 and CDR2 from the germline V gene are SGHRS and YFSETQ. This CDR3 is 13 amino acids long. The V and J ends lost 1 base and 2 bases respectively, with 6 bases between them. The CDR3 spells CASSLTRNYGYTF. The CDR3 nucleotides read TGCGCCAGCAGCTTGACGAGGAACTATGGCTACACCTTC. Full variable domain (rest looked up from reference TRBV5-1 and TRBJ1-2): KAGVTQTPRYLIKTRGQQVTLSCSPISGHRSVSWYQQTPGQGLQFLFEYFSETQRNKGNFPGRFSGRQFSNSRSEMNVSTLELGDSALYLCASSLTRNYGYTFGSGTRLTVV.

This rearrangement joins TRBV18 to TRBJ2-7; the match to TRBD1 covers 7 bases. With V trimmed by 0 bases and J by 7 bases, 3 bases remained unmatched. Germline V lookup: CDR1 KGHSH, CDR2 LQKENI. This CDR3 has 13 residues. For the CDR3, the DNA is TGTGCCAGCTCACCACCGTCACAGGGGGAGCAGTACTTC. Amino acids: CASSPPSQGEQYF.

The chain combines TRBV7-9 with TRBJ2-3, with D possibly matching TRBD2 (6 bases). In germline, CDR1 is SEHNR, CDR2 FQNEAQ (reference sequence). The CDR3 contains 15 residues. V was shortened by 5 bases and J by 3 bases, with 15 bases between the two germline ends. This CDR3 is CASSALTRSTDTQYF. The CDR3 region has the DNA TGTGCCAGCAGCGCCTTGACTAGAAGTACAGATACGCAGTATTTT.

The gene calls are TRBV4-1 and TRBJ2-1; 10 bases match TRBD1. The CDR3 totals 17 residues. V dropped 4 bases and J dropped 4; count of bases not matched to a gene: 10. Germline CDR1 and CDR2: MGHRA and YSYEKL. For the CDR3, the DNA is TGCGCCAGCAGCCGAGGTATTGGGACAGGGGATTACAATGAGCAGTTCTTC. Translation: CASSRGIGTGDYNEQFF.

The chain recombines TRBV6-4 with TRBJ2-1; 9 nucleotides align to TRBD2. The V gene's germline CDR1 is MRHNA and CDR2 SNTAGT. V lost 6 bases and J lost 2; bases outside the gene matches: 5. The CDR3 has 15 residues. In DNA form, the CDR3 reads TGTGCCAGCAGCGCAAGCGGGGGGACCTACAATGAGCAGTTCTTC. Translation: CASSASGGTYNEQFF.

This chain uses TRBV11-2 with TRBJ2-5; D unresolved. The CDR3 runs to 12 residues. In germline, CDR1 is SGHAT, CDR2 FQNNGV. Trimming pared 4 bases from V and 5 bases from J, leaving 8 bases between. In DNA form, the CDR3 reads TGTGCCAGCAGCTCCCTCGGGGAGACCCAGTACTTC. This encodes CASSSLGETQYF. Combining the CDR3 with reference TRBV11-2 and TRBJ2-5 gives the whole variable domain EAGVAQSPRYKIIEKRQSVAFWCNPISGHATLYWYQQILGQGPKLLIQFQNNGVVDDSQLPKDRFSAERLKGVDSTLKIQPAKLEDSAVYLCASSSLGETQYFGPGTRLLVL.

The chain couples TRBV1 to TRBJ2-7; the D call TRBD2 from the table was never checked on the DNA. TRBV1 is marked as a pseudogene. This CDR3 comprises 15 residues. This CDR3 reads CTSSQEEVRSYEQYF. In DNA, the CDR3 is TGCACCAGCAGCCAAGAGGAGGTCCGGTCCTACGAGCAGTACTTC.

The rearrangement joins TRBV28 to TRBJ1-2; 9 bases map to TRBD1. The CDR3 runs 16 residues. Per the germline V gene, CDR1 is MDHEN and CDR2 is SYDVKM. With V trimmed by 5 bases and J by 4 bases, 11 bases remained unmatched. CDR3 sequence (DNA): TGTGCCAGCAGTCCGTCCGGGACAGGGAGTTTCTATGGCTACACCTTC. Translating gives CASSPSGTGSFYGYTF.